This TCR beta chain was retrieved from a study of cytomegalovirus exposure and HLA in healthy donors. Primers for the PCR totalled 60 Vbeta and 13 Jbeta. The assay was immunoSEQ multiplex PCR, and TCRdb's table has in-frame clones only and misses some. The table shows 70,000 to 85,000 clones, with approximately 67% occurring only once. Unmatched junction bases numbered 13, after V lost 0 bases and J lost 6 bases. From germline, CDR1 is SGHNT and CDR2 YYREEE (reference sequence). This CDR3 is 17 amino acids long. This clone was counted between two and nine times. What it binds is not known. General study findings and limits: Upon later analysis, TCR association rates were observed to vary by HLA locus, being highest for DRB1 and lowest for HLA-C. Reported results showed that the classifier diagnosed cytomegalovirus status with high specificity and sensitivity. The study labeled fewer than 200 TCR beta chains cytomegalovirus-associated.

The chain uses TRBV5-4 and TRBJ2-3, with 7 bases identical to TRBD2. The TCR was taken from a male donor in good health and CMV-seropositive. The specimen sequenced was PBMCs. The CDR3 region has the DNA TGTGCCAGCAGCTTGGGTCCGTTAGTCGGGGGGTCGGATACGCAGTATTTT. Encoded protein: CASSLGPLVGGSDTQYF.